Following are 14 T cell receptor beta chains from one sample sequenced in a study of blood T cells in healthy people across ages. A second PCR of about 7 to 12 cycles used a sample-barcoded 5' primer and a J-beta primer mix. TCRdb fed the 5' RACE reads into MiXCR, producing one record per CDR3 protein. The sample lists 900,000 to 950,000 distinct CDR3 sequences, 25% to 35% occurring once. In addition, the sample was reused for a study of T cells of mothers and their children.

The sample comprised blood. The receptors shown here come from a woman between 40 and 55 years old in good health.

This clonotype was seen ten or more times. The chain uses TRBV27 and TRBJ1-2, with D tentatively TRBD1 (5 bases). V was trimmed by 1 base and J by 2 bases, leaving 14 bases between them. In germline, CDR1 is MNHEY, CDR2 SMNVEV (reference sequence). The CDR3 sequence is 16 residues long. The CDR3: CASSLWPQGENYGYTF. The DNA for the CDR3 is TGTGCCAGCAGTTTATGGCCGCAAGGGGAAAACTATGGCTACACCTTC.

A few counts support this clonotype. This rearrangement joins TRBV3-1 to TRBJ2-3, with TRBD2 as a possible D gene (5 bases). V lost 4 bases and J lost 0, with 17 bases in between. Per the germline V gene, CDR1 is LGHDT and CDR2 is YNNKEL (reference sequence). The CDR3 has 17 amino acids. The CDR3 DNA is TGTGCCAGCAGCCCCCGGTCTCGGAGCGGAAGCACAGATACGCAGTATTTT. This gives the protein CASSPRSRSGSTDTQYF.

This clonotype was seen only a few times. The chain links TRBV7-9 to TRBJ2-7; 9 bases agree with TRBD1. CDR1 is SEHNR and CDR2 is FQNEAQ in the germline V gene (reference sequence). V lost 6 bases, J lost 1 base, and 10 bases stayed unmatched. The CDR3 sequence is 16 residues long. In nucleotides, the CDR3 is TGTGCCAGCAGTTCATCCAGGGGACAGGGATCCTACGAGCAGTACTTC. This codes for CASSSSRGQGSYEQYF. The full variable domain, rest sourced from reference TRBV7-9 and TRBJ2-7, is DTGVSQNPRHKITKRGQNVTFRCDPISEHNRLYWYRQTLGQGPEFLTYFQNEAQLEKSRLLSDRFSAERPKGSFSTLEIQRTEQGDSAMYLCASSSSRGQGSYEQYFGPGTRLTVT.

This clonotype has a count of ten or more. The CDR3 DNA is TGCAGTGCTAGACCTTACGGGGGTAGGGGAACCTACAATGAGCAGTTCTTC. Translated, it gives CSARPYGGRGTYNEQFF. The chain recombines TRBV20-1 with TRBJ2-1; D might be TRBD2 (6 bases). V lost 2 bases and J 2 bases, leaving 19 bases between the germline ends. Germline V lookup: CDR1 DFQATT, CDR2 SNEGSKA (reference sequence). The length of the CDR3 is 17 residues.

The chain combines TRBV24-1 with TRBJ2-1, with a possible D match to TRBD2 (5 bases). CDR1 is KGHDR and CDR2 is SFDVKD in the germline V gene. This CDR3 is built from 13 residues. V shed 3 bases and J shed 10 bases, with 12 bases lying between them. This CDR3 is CATSDPSLGEQFF. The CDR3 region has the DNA TGTGCCACCAGTGATCCGTCACTAGGCGAGCAGTTCTTC.

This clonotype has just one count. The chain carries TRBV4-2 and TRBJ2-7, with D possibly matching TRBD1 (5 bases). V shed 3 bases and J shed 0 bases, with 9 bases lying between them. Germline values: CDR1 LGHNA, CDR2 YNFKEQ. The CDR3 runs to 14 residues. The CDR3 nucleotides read TGTGCCAGCAGCCAGGACAAACGCTCCTACGAGCAGTACTTC. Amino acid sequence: CASSQDKRSYEQYF.

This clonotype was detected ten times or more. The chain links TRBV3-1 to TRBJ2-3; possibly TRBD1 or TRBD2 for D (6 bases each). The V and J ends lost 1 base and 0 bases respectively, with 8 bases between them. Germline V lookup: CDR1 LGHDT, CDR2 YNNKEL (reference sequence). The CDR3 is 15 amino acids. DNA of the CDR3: TGTGCCAGCAGCCAAGGAGGGGGGAGCACAGATACGCAGTATTTT. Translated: CASSQGGGSTDTQYF.

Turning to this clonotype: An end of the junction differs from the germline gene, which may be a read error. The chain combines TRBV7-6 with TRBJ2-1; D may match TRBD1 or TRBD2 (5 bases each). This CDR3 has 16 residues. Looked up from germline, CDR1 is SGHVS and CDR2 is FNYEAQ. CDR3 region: CASSLTSRDPTYEQDF. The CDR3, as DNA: TGTGCCAGCAGCTTAACCTCCCGGGACCCGACCTATGAGCAGGACTTC.

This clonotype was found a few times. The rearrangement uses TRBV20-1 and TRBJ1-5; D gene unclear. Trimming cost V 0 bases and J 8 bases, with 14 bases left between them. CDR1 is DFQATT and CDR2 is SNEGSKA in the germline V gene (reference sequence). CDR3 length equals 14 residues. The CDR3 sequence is CSARDPLTGEPQHF. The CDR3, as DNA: TGCAGTGCTAGAGATCCACTTACCGGTGAGCCCCAGCATTTT.

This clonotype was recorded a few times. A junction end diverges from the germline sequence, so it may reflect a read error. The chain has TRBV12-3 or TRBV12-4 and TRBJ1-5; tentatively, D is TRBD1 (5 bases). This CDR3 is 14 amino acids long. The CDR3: CAGSGDSGVQPQHF. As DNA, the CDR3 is TGTGCCGGCAGTGGAGACAGTGGCGTACAGCCCCAGCATTTT.

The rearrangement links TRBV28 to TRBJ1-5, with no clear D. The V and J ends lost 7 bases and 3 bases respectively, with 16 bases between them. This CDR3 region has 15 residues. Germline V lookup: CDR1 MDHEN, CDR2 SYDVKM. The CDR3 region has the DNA TGTGCCAGCACCGACCGAGGAGGGCCCAATCAGCCCCAGCATTTT. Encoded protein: CASTDRGGPNQPQHF. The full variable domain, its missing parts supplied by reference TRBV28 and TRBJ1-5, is DVKVTQSSRYLVKRTGEKVFLECVQDMDHENMFWYRQDPGLGLRLIYFSYDVKMKEKGDIPEGYSVSREKKERFSLILESASTNQTSMYLCASTDRGGPNQPQHFGDGTRLSIL.

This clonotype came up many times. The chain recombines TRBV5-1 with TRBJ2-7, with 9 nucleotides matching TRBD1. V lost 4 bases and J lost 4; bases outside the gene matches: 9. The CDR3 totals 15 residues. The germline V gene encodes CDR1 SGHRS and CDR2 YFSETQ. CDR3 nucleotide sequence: TGCGCCAGCAGCCAGACCGGGACAGGGATATACGAGCAGTACTTC. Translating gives CASSQTGTGIYEQYF.

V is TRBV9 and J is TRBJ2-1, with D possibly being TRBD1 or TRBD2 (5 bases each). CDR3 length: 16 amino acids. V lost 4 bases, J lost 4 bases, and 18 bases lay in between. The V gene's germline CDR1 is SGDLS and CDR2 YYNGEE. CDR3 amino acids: CASSPTGTLSYNEQFF. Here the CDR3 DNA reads TGTGCCAGCAGCCCCACCGGGACCCTGAGTTACAATGAGCAGTTCTTC.

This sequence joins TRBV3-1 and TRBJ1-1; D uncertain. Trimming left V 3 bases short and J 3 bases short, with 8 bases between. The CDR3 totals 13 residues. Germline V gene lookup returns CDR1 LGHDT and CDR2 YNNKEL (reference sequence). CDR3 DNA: TGTGCCAGCAGCCAGTCGGCGGACACTGAAGCTTTCTTT. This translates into CASSQSADTEAFF.